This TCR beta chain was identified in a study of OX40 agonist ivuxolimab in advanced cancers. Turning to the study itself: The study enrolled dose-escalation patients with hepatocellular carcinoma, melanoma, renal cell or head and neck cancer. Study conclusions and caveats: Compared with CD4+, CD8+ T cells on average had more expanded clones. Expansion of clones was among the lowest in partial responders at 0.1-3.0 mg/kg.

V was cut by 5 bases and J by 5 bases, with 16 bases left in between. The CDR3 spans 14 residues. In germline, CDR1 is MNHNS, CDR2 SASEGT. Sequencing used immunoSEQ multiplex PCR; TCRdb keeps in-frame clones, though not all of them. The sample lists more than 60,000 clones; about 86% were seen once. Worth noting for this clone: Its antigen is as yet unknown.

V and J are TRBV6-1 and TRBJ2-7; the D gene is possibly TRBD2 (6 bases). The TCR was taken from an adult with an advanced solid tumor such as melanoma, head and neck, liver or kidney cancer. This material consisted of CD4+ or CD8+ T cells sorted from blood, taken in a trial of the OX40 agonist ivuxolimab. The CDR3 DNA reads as TGTGCCAGCAGTTCCCCTGGGGGGTTCAACGAGCAGTACTTC. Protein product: CASSSPGGFNEQYF.